Reported below is one T cell receptor beta chain. Its cognate antigen is unknown. The sample belongs to a study of post-analysis software for immune sequencing data. The study, taken as a whole, reports: TRBV5-6, TRBV5-1 and TRBV20-1 were among four to six TRBV segments more frequent in patients than controls.

The ends lost 1 base at V and 5 bases at J; junction bases unmatched: 10. This CDR3 has 16 amino acids. Tagging with unique molecular identifiers was a feature of the TCR beta cDNA libraries. TCRdb re-derived calls from the PCR reads in MiXCR, one entry per CDR3 protein. The data contain almost 700,000 distinct CDR3 sequences, approximately 59% of them seen just once; the ten biggest clones take up roughly 10%. The chain links TRBV12-3 or TRBV12-4 to TRBJ2-5, with 7 bases identical to TRBD2. This clonotype originated in a girl aged 2 to 9 with multiple sclerosis. Sequenced: blood. CDR3 sequence reads: CASSLEGAGAMETQYF. The CDR3 DNA reads as TGTGCCAGCAGTTTAGAAGGGGCGGGAGCGATGGAGACCCAGTACTTC.